This T cell receptor beta chain originates from a study of blood T cell repertoires in COVID-19. Generated by immunoSEQ multiplex PCR, the TCRdb table keeps only in-frame clones and is missing some. The table has tens of thousands of clones, about 89% seen once. V shed 3 bases and J shed 10 bases, with 13 bases lying between them. The CDR3 spans 14 residues. In germline, CDR1 is SGHTA, CDR2 FQGTGA. This rearrangement joins TRBV7-3 to TRBJ1-6; a weak D match, TRBD1 (5 bases). The sample comprised peripheral blood. The receptor was derived from a man between 65 and 79 years old with active COVID-19. The CDR3 nucleotides are TGTGCCAGCAGCTTGGCAGGGCCCGCCTCACCCCTCCACTTT. Its protein is CASSLAGPASPLHF.